This entry features one TCR beta chain sequence. As yet, its antigen is unknown. These data come from a study of shared clonotypes between healthy human individuals. The study's findings and limits: Sequencing depth was predicted to influence how clonotypes are shared among donors.

Original processing methods: With immunoSEQ giving junction-only sequences and no quality scores, filtering differed. Profiling relied on immunoSEQ multiplex PCR, and the TCRdb table lists in-frame clones only, not all of them. V, J and clone size are taken as reported in that table, and D and trimming were inferred from the DNA itself. This table holds approximately 650,000 clones, roughly 95% found once. The CDR3 runs 13 residues. Germline V gene lookup returns CDR1 SGHVS and CDR2 FNYEAQ. The V gene lost 7 bases and the J gene lost 4 bases, with 10 bases spanning the gap. Cells designated naive CD8 were CD45RO-negative and were positively selected for CCR7, with terminally differentiated effector memory CD45RA+ cells excluded.

The sequenced sample consisted of naive CD8+ T cells sorted from blood. The sequence came from a woman in her 30s in good health. The chain is built from TRBV7-6 and TRBJ2-2; D uncertain. For the CDR3, the DNA is TGTGCCAGCAACGCAGGATTCACCGGGGAGCTGTTTTTT. It codes for CASNAGFTGELFF.